These 10 T cell receptor beta chains were sequenced from one sample in a study of T cell responses to AZD1222 COVID-19 vaccine. Clones were sequenced by immunoSEQ multiplex PCR, and TCRdb holds only the in-frame ones, with some missing. Of 110,000 to 150,000 clones in the sample, about nine tenths were seen once. Sequenced here: peripheral blood, sampled on day 0 of AZD1222 vaccination. These receptors all stem from an adult in good health.

This sequence joins TRBV7-2 and TRBJ2-2, with 10 positions matching TRBD2. This CDR3 spans 18 amino acids. V trimming: 7 bases; J trimming: 1 base; junction bases outside the gene matches: 12. The germline CDR1 and CDR2 sequences are SGHTA and FQGNSA. The CDR3 reads CASTPGPSGGQNTGELFF. CDR3 coding DNA: TGTGCCAGCACCCCGGGGCCTAGCGGGGGCCAGAACACCGGGGAGCTGTTTTTT.

The V call is TRBV6-4, the J call TRBJ1-2, with a possible D match to TRBD1 (6 bases). The V and J ends lost 2 bases and 9 bases respectively, with 19 bases between them. This CDR3 comprises 15 residues. Germline lookup yields CDR1 MRHNA and CDR2 SNTAGT. CDR3 residues: CASSDGRGYGSRYTF. In nucleotides, the CDR3 is TGTGCCAGCAGTGACGGCAGGGGCTATGGCTCGCGCTACACCTTC.

The V gene is TRBV18, the J gene TRBJ2-5, with D unresolved. Germline assignment: CDR1 KGHSH and CDR2 LQKENI. The CDR3 extends over 14 amino acids. The V end was cut by 0 bases, the J end by 3 bases, with 8 bases between. CDR3: CASSPPNVEETQYF. In nucleotides, the CDR3 is TGTGCCAGCTCACCACCGAACGTTGAAGAGACCCAGTACTTC. The whole variable domain, remainder taken from reference TRBV18 and TRBJ2-5, is NAGVMQNPRHLVRRRGQEARLRCSPMKGHSHVYWYRQLPEEGLKFMVYLQKENIIDESGMPKERFSAEFPKEGPSILRIQQVVRGDSAAYFCASSPPNVEETQYFGPGTRLLVL.

This clone was seen a single time. The chain carries TRBV29-1 and TRBJ1-2, with a possible D match to TRBD1 (5 bases). The CDR3 covers 13 residues. V was shortened by 4 bases and J by 2 bases, with 11 bases between the two germline ends. Germline V gene lookup returns CDR1 SQVTM and CDR2 ANQGSEA. Here the CDR3 reads CSVGGWDNYGYTF. The CDR3 DNA sequence: TGCAGCGTTGGGGGATGGGACAACTATGGCTACACCTTC. The full variable domain, completed using reference TRBV29-1 and TRBJ1-2, is SAVISQKPSRDICQRGTSLTIQCQVDSQVTMMFWYRQQPGQSLTLIATANQGSEATYESGFVIDKFPISRPNLTFSTLTVSNMSPEDSSIYLCSVGGWDNYGYTFGSGTRLTVV.

V and J are TRBV5-4 and TRBJ1-1; 7 bases are a match to TRBD1. The CDR3 is made up of 17 amino acids. The V and J ends lost 3 bases and 3 bases, in that order; junction bases with no gene match: 14. CDR1 SGHNT and CDR2 YYREEE come from the germline V gene (reference sequence). The CDR3 loop is CASSSGTVLSLYTEAFF. For the CDR3, the DNA is TGTGCCAGCAGCTCCGGGACAGTCTTATCCCTTTACACTGAAGCTTTCTTT.

V and J are TRBV4-1 and TRBJ1-5; 7 bases agree with TRBD1. This CDR3 region has 16 residues. In germline, CDR1 is MGHRA, CDR2 YSYEKL. V lost 3 bases to trimming and J lost 2 bases; unmatched junction nucleotides: 7. The CDR3 is CASSHTDRLGNQPQHF. CDR3 nucleotides: TGCGCCAGCAGCCACACGGACAGGTTGGGCAATCAGCCCCAGCATTTT.

This chain uses TRBV6-2 or TRBV6-3 with TRBJ2-3; 12 nucleotides line up with TRBD2. The CDR3 loop spans 18 amino acids. V lost 6 bases, J lost 3 bases, and 13 bases stayed unmatched. Looked up from germline, CDR1 is MNHEY and CDR2 is SVGEGT. The CDR3 DNA reads TGTGCCAGCAGCCCTAGCCTAGCGGGAGGGACCCGGACAGATACGCAGTATTTT. Translation gives CASSPSLAGGTRTDTQYF.

The V and J genes are TRBV5-4 and TRBJ2-7; TRBD1 is a possible D gene (5 bases). CDR1 SGHNT and CDR2 YYREEE come from the germline V gene (reference sequence). V was trimmed by 0 bases and J by 1 base, leaving 8 bases between them. The CDR3 length is 14 residues. The CDR3 nucleotides read TGTGCCAGCAGCTTGGATGGGGCTTCCTACGAGCAGTACTTC. Translation gives CASSLDGASYEQYF. Based on the CDR3 plus reference TRBV5-4 and TRBJ2-7, the full variable domain is ETGVTQSPTHLIKTRGQQVTLRCSSQSGHNTVSWYQQALGQGPQFIFQYYREEENGRGNFPPRFSGLQFPNYSSELNVNALELDDSALYLCASSLDGASYEQYFGPGTRLTVT.

The chain's CDR3 is CASSPQSGLAGNNEQFF. CDR3 coding DNA: TGTGCCAGCTCACCACAATCGGGACTAGCGGGAAACAATGAGCAGTTCTTC. The chain joins TRBV18 to TRBJ2-1; 13 bases align to TRBD2. The V segment lost 1 base and the J segment 5 bases; nucleotides outside the gene matches: 5. The CDR3 has 17 amino acids. Germline assignment: CDR1 KGHSH and CDR2 LQKENI.

The CDR3 here is CASRPWREDNQPQHF. The CDR3 region has the DNA TGTGCCAGCAGACCATGGAGGGAGGACAATCAGCCCCAGCATTTT. The chain joins TRBV27 to TRBJ1-5; D is unresolved. The V and J ends lost 6 bases and 3 bases respectively, with 15 bases between them. Germline V gives CDR1 MNHEY, CDR2 SMNVEV (reference sequence). CDR3 length: 15 amino acids.